The present entry profiles one T cell receptor beta chain with its context. The antigen is unknown. The CDR3 has 14 amino acids. Trimming removed 6 bases from V and 11 bases from J; junction bases left unmatched: 12. Germline V gene data show CDR1 as MNHEY and CDR2 as SVGAGI. These data belong to a study of T cell responses to AZD1222 COVID-19 vaccine. Study outcomes and limitations: The study sampled repertoires only after the peak T cell response. As reported, nearly half of all spike-specific TCRs target variant regions that are unmutated. Receipt of two AZD1222 doses was followed by a rise in Spike-specific TCR breadth and depth.

TCRdb's copy holds only in-frame clones and misses some; the assay was immunoSEQ multiplex PCR. This sample has some 150,000 clones; more than 70% occur once, and the top ten carry under 2%. The sample was peripheral blood, taken 28 days after the second AZD1222 dose. The receptor was derived from an adult who received the AZD1222 COVID-19 vaccine. The chain uses TRBV6-5 and TRBJ1-1; 10 bases fit TRBD1. CDR3: CASSPIGQGEEAFF. The CDR3 region has the DNA TGTGCCAGCAGCCCAATTGGACAGGGGGAAGAGGCTTTCTTT.